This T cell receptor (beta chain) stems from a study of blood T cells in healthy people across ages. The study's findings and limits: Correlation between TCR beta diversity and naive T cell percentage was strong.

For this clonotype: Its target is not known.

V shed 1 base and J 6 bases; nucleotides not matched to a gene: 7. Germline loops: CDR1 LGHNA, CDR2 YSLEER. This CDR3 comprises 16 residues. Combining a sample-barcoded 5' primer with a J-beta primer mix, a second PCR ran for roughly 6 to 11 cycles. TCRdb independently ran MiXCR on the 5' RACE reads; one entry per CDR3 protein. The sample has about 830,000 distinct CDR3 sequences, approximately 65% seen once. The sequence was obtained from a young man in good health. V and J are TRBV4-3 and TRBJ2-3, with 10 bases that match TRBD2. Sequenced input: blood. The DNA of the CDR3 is TGCGCCAGCAGCCAAGTTTCGCTAGCGGGGGTCGATACGCAGTATTTT. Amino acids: CASSQVSLAGVDTQYF.